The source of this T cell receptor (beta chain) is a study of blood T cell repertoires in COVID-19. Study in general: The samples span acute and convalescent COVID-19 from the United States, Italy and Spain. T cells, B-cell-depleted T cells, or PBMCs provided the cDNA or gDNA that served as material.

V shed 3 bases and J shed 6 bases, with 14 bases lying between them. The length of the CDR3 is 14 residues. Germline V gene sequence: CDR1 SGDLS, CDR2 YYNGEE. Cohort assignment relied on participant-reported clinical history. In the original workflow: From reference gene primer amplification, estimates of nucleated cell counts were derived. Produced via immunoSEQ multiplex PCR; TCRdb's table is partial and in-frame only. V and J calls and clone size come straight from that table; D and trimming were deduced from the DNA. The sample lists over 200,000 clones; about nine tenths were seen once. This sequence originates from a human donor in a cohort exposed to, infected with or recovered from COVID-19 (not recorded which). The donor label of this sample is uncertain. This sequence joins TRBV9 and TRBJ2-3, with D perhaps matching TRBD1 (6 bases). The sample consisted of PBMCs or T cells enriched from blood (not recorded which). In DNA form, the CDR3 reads TGTGCCAGCAGCGAGGGGGAGACCCTCGATACGCAGTATTTT. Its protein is CASSEGETLDTQYF.